This section outlines one TCR beta chain sequence together with its context. These data originate in a study of blood T cell repertoires in COVID-19. Overall study: Acute-phase and convalescent COVID-19 samples originated in the United States, Italy and Spain.

Germline CDR1 LNHDA, CDR2 SQIVND (reference sequence). The CDR3 is 15 residues long. V lost 7 bases and J lost 9; bases outside the gene matches: 13. Source study methods: Reference gene primers were amplified, and this amplification served to estimate nucleated cell counts. Clones were sequenced by immunoSEQ multiplex PCR, and TCRdb holds only the in-frame ones, with some missing. The DNA was the basis for D and trimming; V, J and clone size are from that table. The sample consists of about 150,000 clones, around 89% of them appearing once. This TCR came from a woman in her 40s with acute or convalescent COVID-19. The sequenced material came from peripheral blood. The gene calls are TRBV19 and TRBJ2-4; 9 nucleotides line up with TRBD1. CDR3 DNA: TGTGCCAGTAAGGCCGAACAGGGGGCGTATAGCATTCAGTACTTC. It translates to CASKAEQGAYSIQYF.